This T cell receptor beta chain emerged from a study of T cell repertoires in cytomegalovirus infection. TCRdb reprocessed the reads with MiXCR, giving one entry per CDR3 protein. The table shows some 900,000 distinct CDR3 sequences, with approximately 30% occurring only once. As regards this clonotype: What it binds is unknown.

CDR3 length: 15 residues. Germline CDR1 reads WSHSY; CDR2 reads SAAADI. Germline trimming cut 0 bases from V and 2 bases from J; bases unmatched to any gene: 2. Study-wide points: The ex vivo response showed dominance by HLA-C-restricted CMV-specific TCR beta clonotypes.

The rearrangement uses TRBV10-2 and TRBJ2-7; 9 bases match TRBD1. The sample in question was cultured CD8+ T cells from PBMCs, obtained from culture after CMV antigen stimulation. This TCR was recovered from a human donor in good health (CMV status not recorded). Some clones in this sample may be carry-over from other donors' samples. This chain's CDR3 is CASSESTGGTYEQYF. The CDR3 bases are TGCGCCAGCAGTGAGTCGACAGGGGGTACCTACGAGCAGTACTTC.